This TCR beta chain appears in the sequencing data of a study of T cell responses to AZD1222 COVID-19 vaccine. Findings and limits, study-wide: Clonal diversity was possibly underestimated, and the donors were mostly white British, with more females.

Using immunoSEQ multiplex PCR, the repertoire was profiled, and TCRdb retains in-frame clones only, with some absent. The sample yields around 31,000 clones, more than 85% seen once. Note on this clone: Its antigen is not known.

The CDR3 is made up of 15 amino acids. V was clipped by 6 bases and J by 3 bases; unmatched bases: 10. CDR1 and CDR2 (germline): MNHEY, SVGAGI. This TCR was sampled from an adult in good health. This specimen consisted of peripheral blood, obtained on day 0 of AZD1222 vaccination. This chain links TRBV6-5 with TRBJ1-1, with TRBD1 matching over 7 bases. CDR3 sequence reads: CASSGEGGRDTEAFF. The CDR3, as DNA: TGTGCCAGCAGCGGGGAAGGGGGCAGGGACACTGAAGCTTTCTTT.